Shown below are 29 T cell receptor beta chains from a single sample sequenced in a study of long-term antiretroviral therapy in people with HIV. It was version v3.0 of the immunoSEQ assay that was run at survey level. Generated by immunoSEQ multiplex PCR, the TCRdb table keeps only in-frame clones and is missing some. The sample yields about 28,000 clones, about 86% seen once. Sequenced here: unsorted PBMCs, sampled 0.8 years after starting antiretroviral therapy. The receptors derive from a woman aged 30 to 39 with HIV.

The chain employs TRBV5-1 and TRBJ1-2, with TRBD1 as a possible D gene (5 bases). With 3 bases removed from V and 6 bases from J, the gap between germline ends came to 21 bases. Germline CDR1 reads SGHRS; CDR2 reads YFSETQ. CDR3 size: 16 residues. The CDR3 DNA sequence: TGCGCCAGCAGCTCATTGGGGCCCCAAAACCCTAATGGCTACACCTTC. This gives the protein CASSSLGPQNPNGYTF.

The genes are TRBV6-1 and TRBJ1-5; TRBD1 matches at 7 bases. CDR1 MNHNS and CDR2 SASEGT come from the germline V gene. This CDR3 contains 15 residues. The junction had 7 bases not matched to a gene; V was cut back by 4 bases and J by 4 bases. CDR3 nucleotides: TGTGCCAGCAGTGGCCGACAGGGAGGGAATCAGCCCCAGCATTTT. This encodes CASSGRQGGNQPQHF.

This clone was observed a handful of times. The gene calls are TRBV7-8 and TRBJ1-6; 9 bases align to TRBD1. Per the germline V gene, CDR1 is SGHVS and CDR2 is FQNEAQ. V gave up 5 bases and J gave up 5 bases; unmatched junction bases: 4. The CDR3 runs to 15 residues. CDR3 sequence (DNA): TGTGCCAGCAGCCTCGGACAGGGGCATAATTCACCCCTCCACTTT. This gives the protein CASSLGQGHNSPLHF.

The chain combines TRBV11-1 with TRBJ1-1; TRBD1 might be the D (6 bases). Trimming left V 10 bases short and J 0 bases short, with 9 bases between. Germline-derived CDR1 and CDR2 are SGHAT and FQDESV (reference sequence). The CDR3 loop spans 12 amino acids. The CDR3 sequence: CATHRVNTEAFF. CDR3 bases: TGTGCCACCCACAGGGTGAACACTGAAGCTTTCTTT.

The rearrangement joins TRBV6-6 to TRBJ2-3; 8 nucleotides match TRBD1. Germline-derived CDR1 and CDR2 are MNHNY and SVGAGI (reference sequence). The CDR3 is 14 residues long. J was trimmed by 5 bases and V by 10 bases; bases with no gene match: 11. The CDR3 loop reads CAIWTGRVRDTQYF. The CDR3 DNA follows: TGTGCCATCTGGACAGGGAGAGTCAGAGATACGCAGTATTTT.

CDR3 loop: CASSPMEGGNYGYTF. For the CDR3, the DNA is TGCGCCAGCAGCCCGATGGAGGGAGGTAACTATGGCTACACCTTC. The rearrangement uses TRBV5-1 and TRBJ1-2; D not resolved. Trimming removed 4 bases from V and 1 base from J, with 14 bases in between. Germline V gene sequence: CDR1 SGHRS, CDR2 YFSETQ. The CDR3 runs 15 residues. Looking up the rest from reference TRBV5-1 and TRBJ1-2 gives the full variable domain: KAGVTQTPRYLIKTRGQQVTLSCSPISGHRSVSWYQQTPGQGLQFLFEYFSETQRNKGNFPGRFSGRQFSNSRSEMNVSTLELGDSALYLCASSPMEGGNYGYTFGSGTRLTVV.

This chain links TRBV7-2 with TRBJ2-2; 7 bases agree with TRBD1. There are 16 residues in the CDR3. After removal of 5 bases from V and 6 bases from J, the junction contained 12 bases not matched to a gene. Germline V gene lookup returns CDR1 SGHTA and CDR2 FQGNSA. Here the CDR3 reads CASSLRTGQGPGELFF. The DNA of the CDR3 is TGTGCCAGCAGCCTTCGGACAGGCCAAGGTCCCGGGGAGCTGTTTTTT.

This CDR3 is CASSQGRGPGYGYTF. The CDR3 DNA is TGTGCCAGCAGCCAAGGGCGGGGCCCCGGGTATGGCTACACCTTC. The chain uses TRBV6-5 and TRBJ1-2; weak D call: TRBD1 (5 bases). CDR1 is MNHEY, CDR2 SVGAGI, per germline. CDR3 size: 15 residues. V was pared by 6 bases and J by 5 bases, with 19 bases between.

The V gene is TRBV30, the J gene TRBJ2-5, with 8 bases identical to TRBD1. The ends lost 6 bases at V and 2 bases at J; junction bases unmatched: 2. The CDR3 totals 12 residues. Germline V gene sequence: CDR1 GTSNPN, CDR2 SVGIG (reference sequence). This chain's CDR3 is CACHRGQETQYF. The CDR3 bases are TGTGCCTGTCACAGGGGGCAAGAGACCCAGTACTTC.

This chain links TRBV6-5 with TRBJ1-2; D gene uncertain. V shed 8 bases and J shed 0 bases, with 13 bases lying between them. Looked up from germline, CDR1 is MNHEY and CDR2 is SVGAGI. The CDR3 length is 14 residues. This CDR3 is CASSLGRSNYGYTF. The CDR3 DNA follows: TGTGCCAGCTCTTTGGGCCGGTCTAACTATGGCTACACCTTC.

This chain joins TRBV6-1 and TRBJ2-7; 9 bases line up with TRBD1. V dropped 5 bases and J dropped 7; count of bases not matched to a gene: 3. The CDR3 is 12 residues long. Germline lookup yields CDR1 MNHNS and CDR2 SASEGT. The CDR3 sequence: CASSFDRGEQYV. CDR3 in DNA: TGTGCCAGCAGTTTTGACAGGGGGGAGCAGTACGTC.

The V gene is TRBV15, the J gene TRBJ2-5; TRBD2 agrees at 7 bases. In germline, CDR1 is LNHNV, CDR2 YYDKDF (reference sequence). The CDR3 has 16 residues. J lost 2 bases, V lost 1 base, and 7 bases had no gene match. The CDR3 coding sequence is TGTGCCACCAGCAGAGGGGGGGGACTTTTTCAAGAGACCCAGTACTTC. It is translated as CATSRGGGLFQETQYF.

This clone occurred once. The chain uses TRBV4-2 and TRBJ2-4; TRBD1 matches 10 bases. V was clipped by 2 bases and J by 5 bases; unmatched bases: 9. The CDR3 is made up of 17 amino acids. Germline V gene data show CDR1 as LGHNA and CDR2 as YNFKEQ. The CDR3 nucleotides are TGTGCCAGCAGCCAATCATGGGGACAGGGGATCGAAAACATTCAGTACTTC. Amino acids: CASSQSWGQGIENIQYF.

This clone came up once. The V gene is TRBV5-6, the J gene TRBJ1-4; 7 bases are a match to TRBD1. CDR1 and CDR2 from the germline V gene are SGHDT and YYEEEE. Unmatched junction bases numbered 12, after V lost 0 bases and J lost 7 bases. CDR3 length: 17 residues. This CDR3 reads CASSLAPFDREGEKLFF. The CDR3, as DNA: TGTGCCAGCAGCTTGGCCCCCTTTGACAGGGAGGGTGAAAAACTGTTTTTT.

The chain has TRBV2 and TRBJ2-5, with TRBD1 as a possible D gene (6 bases). Germline V gives CDR1 SNHLY, CDR2 FYNNEI. The CDR3 is 14 amino acids. V dropped 6 bases and J dropped 3 bases, with 14 bases sitting between them. CDR3 residues: CASRYRGQKETQYF. The CDR3 DNA follows: TGTGCCAGCAGGTACCGAGGACAGAAAGAGACCCAGTACTTC.

Concerning this clone: Sequence at one end of the junction differs from germline and may be a read error. The V and J genes are TRBV30 and TRBJ1-1, with D perhaps TRBD1 (5 bases). This CDR3 has 12 amino acids. Germline CDR1 reads GTSNPN; CDR2 reads SVGIG (reference sequence). The CDR3 reads CARRRGNTEAFF. CDR3 nucleotide sequence: TGTGCCCGGAGAAGGGGGAACACTGAAGCTTTCTTT.

This clone was detected only a few times. This rearrangement joins TRBV19 to TRBJ2-7, with 8 bases that match TRBD1. Looked up from germline, CDR1 is LNHDA and CDR2 is SQIVND (reference sequence). Trimming took 7 bases from V and 7 from J; bases not matched to a gene: 9. CDR3 length: 13 residues. Here the CDR3 reads CASKMDREGEQYF. CDR3 coding DNA: TGTGCCAGTAAGATGGACAGGGAAGGGGAGCAGTACTTC.

The CDR3 coding sequence is TGTGCCAGCAGCTTTTCTCAGGGAGTCAATGAGCAGTTCTTC. Its protein is CASSFSQGVNEQFF. This chain uses TRBV7-9 with TRBJ2-1, with D perhaps assigned TRBD1 or TRBD2 (5 bases each). The CDR3 is 14 residues long. V lost 3 bases to trimming and J lost 6 bases, with 12 bases between them. CDR1 and CDR2 from the germline V gene are SEHNR and FQNEAQ (reference sequence).

The chain has TRBV7-2 and TRBJ1-2, with D maybe TRBD1 (5 bases). The CDR3 has 14 residues. Trimming cost V 5 bases and J 2 bases, with 12 bases left between them. Germline V CDR1 and CDR2: SGHTA, FQGNSA. The CDR3 here is CASSGEGPNYGYTF. Written as DNA, the CDR3 is TGTGCCAGCAGCGGAGAGGGACCGAACTATGGCTACACCTTC.

DNA for the CDR3: TGTGCCAGCAGCTTAGTTTTTCGCACTGAAGCTTTCTTT. This sequence encodes CASSLVFRTEAFF. The J gene is TRBJ1-1, the V gene TRBV11-3, with D unresolved. The CDR3 is made up of 13 amino acids. Germline values: CDR1 SGHNT, CDR2 YENEEA. Trimming removed 1 base from V and 4 bases from J, with 7 bases in between. Supplemented by reference TRBV11-3 and TRBJ1-1, the full variable domain reads EAGVVQSPRYKIIEKKQPVAFWCNPISGHNTLYWYLQNLGQGPELLIRYENEEAVDDSQLPKDRFSAERLKGVDSTLKIQPAELGDSAVYLCASSLVFRTEAFFGQGTRLTVV.

This chain uses TRBV5-6 with TRBJ2-7; D might be TRBD1 or TRBD2, each matching 5 bases. Germline V lookup: CDR1 SGHDT, CDR2 YYEEEE. V lost 5 bases and J lost 0, with 9 bases in between. The CDR3 totals 13 residues. The CDR3 loop reads CASRLGHSYEQYF. The DNA for the CDR3 is TGTGCCAGCAGACTAGGACACTCCTACGAGCAGTACTTC. Full variable domain (remainder filled in from reference TRBV5-6 and TRBJ2-7): DAGVTQSPTHLIKTRGQQVTLRCSPKSGHDTVSWYQQALGQGPQFIFQYYEEEERQRGNFPDRFSGHQFPNYSSELNVNALLLGDSALYLCASRLGHSYEQYFGPGTRLTVT.

The chain joins TRBV2 to TRBJ2-7, with D tentatively TRBD1 or TRBD2 (5 bases each). Germline assignment: CDR1 SNHLY and CDR2 FYNNEI. The CDR3 is 18 amino acids. Trimming left V 8 bases short and J 0 bases short, with 26 bases between. The CDR3, as DNA: TGTGCCAGCGCCACAAAAGGGACGTACATAATGAGCTCCTACGAGCAGTACGTC. The encoded protein is CASATKGTYIMSSYEQYV.

The chain couples TRBV29-1 to TRBJ2-5, with unresolved D. The CDR3 spans 10 residues. Per germline, CDR1 SQVTM and CDR2 ANQGSEA. Trimming left V 6 bases short and J 3 bases short, with 5 bases between. CDR3 nucleotides: TGCAGCGTAATAAAAGAGACCCAGTACTTC. Protein: CSVIKETQYF.

The sample holds a few counts of this clone. The chain is built from TRBV28 and TRBJ1-2, with D unresolved. This CDR3 is built from 13 residues. V gave up 7 bases and J gave up 6 bases, with 15 bases separating them. Germline lookup yields CDR1 MDHEN and CDR2 SYDVKM. The CDR3 here is CASTTKRLHGYTF. CDR3 bases: TGTGCCAGCACGACCAAACGGCTCCATGGCTACACCTTC.

The chain employs TRBV4-1 and TRBJ2-4, with D uncertain. Per the germline V gene, CDR1 is MGHRA and CDR2 is YSYEKL. This CDR3 comprises 16 residues. Trimming shortened V by 3 bases and J by 0 bases, and 12 bases separated the two germline ends. Here the CDR3 DNA reads TGCGCCAGCAGCCAGAGGCAAGTATTAGCCAAAAACATTCAGTACTTC. This sequence encodes CASSQRQVLAKNIQYF.

The V and J genes are TRBV12-5 and TRBJ1-1; D not certain. V lost 0 bases, J lost 6 bases, and 2 bases lay in between. Looked up from germline, CDR1 is LGHNT and CDR2 is FRNRAP. There are 11 residues in the CDR3. The CDR3 here is CASGLVPEAFF. DNA for the CDR3: TGTGCTAGTGGTTTGGTCCCTGAAGCTTTCTTT. Variable domain in full (rest from reference TRBV12-5 and TRBJ1-1): DARVTQTPRHKVTEMGQEVTMRCQPILGHNTVFWYRQTMMQGLELLAYFRNRAPLDDSGMPKDRFSAEMPDATLATLKIQPSEPRDSAVYFCASGLVPEAFFGQGTRLTVV.

This chain links TRBV30 with TRBJ1-2; no firm D call. The V gene's germline CDR1 is GTSNPN and CDR2 SVGIG (reference sequence). V was clipped by 1 base and J by 5 bases, with 5 bases between them. CDR3 length: 11 amino acids. The CDR3 loop is CAWSGTYGYTF. The CDR3 DNA sequence: TGTGCCTGGAGTGGAACGTATGGCTACACCTTC.

This clone counts as medium-sized (0.01 to 0.1%). The rearrangement joins TRBV10-1 to TRBJ2-7; a weak D match, TRBD2 (5 bases). This CDR3 has 12 residues. Trimming shortened V by 0 bases and J by 6 bases, and 6 bases separated the two germline ends. The germline V gene encodes CDR1 WNHNN and CDR2 SYGVQD (reference sequence). For the CDR3, the DNA is TGCGCCAGCAGTGAGTCTGGGAGCGAGCAGTACTTC. It specifies CASSESGSEQYF.

This rearrangement joins TRBV2 to TRBJ1-6; TRBD1 agrees at 7 bases. V lost 5 bases, J lost 9 bases, and 10 bases stayed unmatched. CDR1 is SNHLY and CDR2 is FYNNEI in the germline V gene. The length of the CDR3 is 15 residues. The CDR3 spells CASSLLTGVSSPLHF. DNA for the CDR3: TGTGCCAGCAGTCTTCTTACAGGGGTCAGTTCACCCCTCCACTTT.